This is a list of T cell receptor beta chains from one sample in a study of blood T cell repertoires in COVID-19. Some clones are missing from TCRdb's copy, which holds only in-frame ones; the method was immunoSEQ multiplex PCR. The sample has fewer than 350,000 clones; 70% to 90% are singletons. Sequenced: peripheral blood. Receptors were obtained from a man aged 18 to 29 with active or convalescent COVID-19. The CDR3 runs from the conserved cysteine through the conserved F or W. Fields, in order: J gene, D gene, V gene, clone size, CDR3 protein, CDR3 DNA. The D gene is left open where the match is weak. Clone size is stated in some rows and not others, as once, few, many or a class when expanded.

>TRBJ2-7|TRBD1|TRBV29-1|NA
CSVELAGGLYEQYF
TGCAGCGTTGAGTTGGCAGGGGGCCTCTACGAGCAGTACTTC
>TRBJ2-2|TRBD1|TRBV11-3|few
CASSFRTGNTGELFF
TGTGCCAGCAGCTTCAGGACAGGGAACACCGGGGAGCTGTTTTTT
>TRBJ1-2|TRBD1|TRBV2|NA
CASRGQGTGYTF
TGTGCCAGCAGAGGACAGGGAACGGGCTACACCTTC
>TRBJ2-3|NA|TRBV6-5|NA
CASSLGAGDTQYF
TGTGCCAGCAGTTTGGGGGCCGGAGATACGCAGTATTTT
>TRBJ2-5|TRBD2|TRBV5-4|NA
CASSSTSGGIQETQYF
TGTGCCAGCAGCTCCACTAGCGGGGGCATCCAAGAGACCCAGTACTTC
>TRBJ2-7|NA|TRBV5-6|NA
CASSLWYGEPSYEQYF
TGTGCCAGCAGCTTGTGGTACGGGGAACCCTCCTACGAGCAGTACTTC
>TRBJ1-2|TRBD1|TRBV9|NA
CASTLGQGSGYTF
TGTGCCAGCACCTTGGGACAGGGGAGCGGCTACACCTTC
>TRBJ1-1|NA|TRBV7-6|NA
CASSFAGNTEAFF
TGTGCCAGCAGCTTCGCGGGGAACACTGAAGCTTTCTTT
>TRBJ1-6|TRBD1|TRBV6-6|few
CASSTGTGLISPLHF
TGTGCCAGCAGCACCGGGACAGGGTTGATTTCACCCCTCCACTTT
>TRBJ2-1|NA|TRBV24-1|NA
CATSDPDKGGAFEQFF
TGTGCCACCAGTGATCCGGACAAAGGAGGGGCATTTGAGCAGTTCTTC
>TRBJ1-1|NA|TRBV6-6|NA
CASSYPLNTEAFF
TGTGCCAGCAGTTACCCTCTTAACACTGAAGCTTTCTTT
>TRBJ2-7|TRBD1|TRBV19|NA
CASSPRGQVSYEQYF
TGTGCCAGTAGTCCCCGGGGACAGGTCTCCTACGAGCAGTACTTC
>TRBJ2-2|NA|TRBV5-8|NA
CASSLGLANTGELFF
TGTGCCAGCAGCTTAGGCCTAGCGAACACCGGGGAGCTGTTTTTT
>TRBJ2-3|NA|TRBV6-4|NA
CASSDFSGADTQYF
TGTGCCAGCAGTGATTTCTCGGGGGCAGATACGCAGTATTTT
>TRBJ1-4|NA|TRBV29-1|NA
CAGGRTNEKLFF
TGCGCCGGGGGACGGACTAATGAAAAACTGTTTTTT
>TRBJ2-5|TRBD2|TRBV6-2/TRBV6-3|NA
CASSSSGGYETQYF
TGTGCCAGCAGTTCCAGCGGGGGGTACGAGACCCAGTACTTC
>TRBJ2-2|NA|TRBV2|once
CASSPTRGSTGELFF
TGTGCCAGCAGTCCGACAAGGGGGAGCACCGGGGAGCTGTTTTTT
>TRBJ1-1|NA|TRBV10-2|NA
CASSVTGNTEAFF
TGCGCCAGCAGCGTTACAGGGAACACTGAAGCTTTCTTT
>TRBJ2-6|NA|TRBV11-1|NA
CASSPRAGGGANVLTF
TGTGCCAGCAGCCCAAGAGCGGGCGGTGGGGCCAACGTCCTGACTTTC
>TRBJ2-7|NA|TRBV12-5|NA
CASGLGAPSYEQYF
TGTGCTAGTGGTTTAGGGGCCCCCTCCTACGAGCAGTACTTC
>TRBJ1-2|TRBD1|TRBV14|NA
CASSLTGGHRGYTF
TGTGCCAGCAGCCTTACAGGGGGCCATAGAGGCTACACCTTC
>TRBJ1-2|NA|TRBV12-3/TRBV12-4|NA
CASTLGSGSSYTF
TGTGCCAGCACCCTAGGGTCGGGAAGTAGCTACACCTTC
>TRBJ1-4|NA|TRBV9|NA
CASSASGEKLFF
TGTGCCAGCAGCGCGAGCGGTGAAAAACTGTTTTTT
>TRBJ2-1|TRBD2|TRBV9|NA
CASSVTSGGTNEQFF
TGTGCCAGCAGCGTAACTAGCGGGGGGACCAATGAGCAGTTCTTC
>TRBJ2-1|TRBD1|TRBV4-1|NA
CASSQDVPGQEFIDEQFF
TGCGCCAGCAGCCAAGATGTCCCCGGACAGGAATTTATTGATGAGCAGTTCTTC
>TRBJ1-1|NA|TRBV4-1|NA
CASAGLAEAFF
TGCGCCAGCGCAGGGTTGGCTGAAGCTTTCTTT
>TRBJ1-3|NA|TRBV7-2|NA
CASSLNRAGNTIYF
TGTGCCAGCAGCCTAAACAGGGCCGGAAACACCATATATTTT
>TRBJ2-7|TRBD2|TRBV3-1/TRBV3-2|NA
CASSPGTSAHEQYF
TGTGCCAGCAGCCCAGGGACTAGCGCCCACGAGCAGTACTTC
>TRBJ2-7|TRBD1|TRBV5-8|NA
CASALLTGTSSYEQYF
TGTGCCAGTGCTCTCCTGACAGGGACGAGCTCCTACGAGCAGTACTTC
>TRBJ2-5|TRBD1|TRBV7-2|NA
CASSLGTVKQETQYF
TGTGCCAGCAGCCTCGGGACAGTTAAGCAAGAGACCCAGTACTTC
>TRBJ2-7|TRBD1|TRBV11-3|NA
CASSIRTGLNYEQYF
TGTGCCAGCAGCATAAGGACAGGGCTTAACTACGAGCAGTACTTC
>TRBJ1-1|TRBD1|TRBV7-8|NA
CATFAGTANTEAFF
TGTGCCACCTTTGCCGGGACAGCGAACACTGAAGCTTTCTTT
>TRBJ2-1|TRBD1|TRBV4-1|NA
CASSPRQGYNEQFF
TGCGCCAGCAGCCCCCGACAGGGCTACAATGAGCAGTTCTTC
>TRBJ2-5|TRBD2|TRBV5-1|NA
CASSSGLAGRKETQYF
TGCGCCAGCAGCTCGGGACTAGCGGGGCGAAAAGAGACCCAGTACTTC
>TRBJ2-5|NA|TRBV6-1|NA
CASSETPGVQETQYF
TGTGCCAGCAGTGAAACTCCGGGGGTCCAAGAGACCCAGTACTTC
>TRBJ1-2|TRBD1|TRBV6-5|NA
CASTNYRGIRYGYTF
TGTGCCAGCACCAACTACAGGGGCATTCGGTATGGCTACACCTTC
>TRBJ1-2|NA|TRBV21-1|NA
CASSPPPGSLYGYTF
TGTGCCAGCAGCCCCCCCCCGGGTTCCCTCTATGGCTACACCTTC
>TRBJ2-3|NA|TRBV6-5|NA
CASSTGWGTDTQYF
TGTGCCAGCAGTACAGGGTGGGGCACAGATACGCAGTATTTT
>TRBJ1-2|NA|TRBV21-1|NA
CASSSSPDF
TGTGCCAGCAGCAGTAGCCCGGACTTC
>TRBJ2-7|TRBD2|TRBV6-1|NA
CASSEERGGTYEQYF
TGTGCCAGCAGTGAAGAGCGGGGGGGTACCTACGAGCAGTACTTC
>TRBJ2-5|TRBD2|TRBV5-6|NA
CASSFGTRDTQYF
TGTGCCAGCAGCTTTGGGACTAGGGATACCCAGTACTTC
>TRBJ1-3|NA|TRBV4-1|NA
CASSQEPPGRGDNSGNTIYF
TGCGCCAGCAGCCAAGAACCCCCCGGGAGGGGGGATAACTCTGGAAACACCATATATTTT
>TRBJ2-7|TRBD1|TRBV29-1|NA
CSTGQGYEQYF
TGCAGTACGGGACAGGGTTACGAGCAGTACTTC
>TRBJ1-3|TRBD1|TRBV4-1|once
CASSRGTGWDSGNTIYF
TGCGCCAGCAGCCGTGGGACAGGGTGGGACTCTGGAAACACCATATATTTT
>TRBJ1-1|NA|TRBV20-1|NA
CSASGNTEAFF
TGCAGTGCTTCAGGGAACACTGAAGCTTTCTTT
>TRBJ1-1|NA|TRBV5-4|once
CASSLILGHSTGTEAFF
TGTGCCAGCAGCTTGATTCTCGGCCACTCTACAGGCACTGAAGCTTTCTTT
>TRBJ2-7|NA|TRBV25-1|NA
CASSILGSYEQYF
TGTGCCAGCAGTATCCTAGGAAGCTACGAGCAGTACTTC
>TRBJ1-6|NA|TRBV5-6|NA
CASSLGTVTNSPLHF
TGTGCCAGCAGCTTGGGGACAGTAACGAATTCACCCCTCCACTTT
>TRBJ1-4|NA|TRBV7-5|once
CARRRGTGTNEKLFF
TGTGCCAGAAGACGGGGAACTGGGACTAATGAAAAACTGTTTTTT
>TRBJ2-3|NA|TRBV7-2|NA
CASSPWGGPATDTQYF
TGTGCCAGCAGCCCTTGGGGGGGGCCGGCCACAGATACGCAGTATTTT
>TRBJ1-3|NA|TRBV27|NA
CASSTRGRGAGNTIYF
TGTGCCAGCAGTACCCGAGGGAGGGGAGCTGGAAACACCATATATTTT
>TRBJ1-1|NA|TRBV6-6|NA
CASSYSEGTEAFF
TGTGCCAGCAGTTACTCGGAGGGCACTGAAGCTTTCTTT
>TRBJ2-1|NA|TRBV6-2/TRBV6-3|NA
CASSYNGELSSYNEQFF
TGTGCCAGCAGTTACAACGGGGAACTTAGCTCCTACAATGAGCAGTTCTTC
>TRBJ2-1|TRBD1|TRBV7-2|NA
CASSNFGDRGYNEQFF
TGTGCCAGCAGCAACTTCGGGGACAGGGGATACAATGAGCAGTTCTTC
>TRBJ2-5|NA|TRBV10-2|NA
CASSPFTGSSEETQYF
TGCGCCAGCAGTCCGTTCACAGGGTCCTCGGAAGAGACCCAGTACTTC